Following are 7 T cell receptor beta chains from one sample sequenced in a study of T cells after yellow fever vaccination. TCRdb reprocessed the 5' RACE reads via MiXCR and lists one record per CDR3 protein. Of approximately 510,000 distinct CDR3 sequences in the sample, about a fifth were seen once. Source: PBMCs, taken around 3 weeks after the first yellow fever vaccination. The receptor source for this set is a man aged 18 to 35 who received the YFV17D yellow fever vaccine.

V and J are TRBV5-5 and TRBJ2-3; 10 bases are shared with TRBD2. Unmatched junction bases numbered 7, after V lost 4 bases and J lost 2 bases. The CDR3 is 16 residues long. Germline V gene sequence: CDR1 SGHKS, CDR2 YYEKEE (reference sequence). The CDR3 DNA reads TGTGCCAGCAGCCATGGCCTAGCGGGGGACACAGATACGCAGTATTTT. Its translation is CASSHGLAGDTDTQYF.

This clonotype has only a few counts. The rearrangement uses TRBV7-2 and TRBJ2-7; no definite D call. The CDR3 has 14 amino acids. Germline CDR1 and CDR2: SGHTA and FQGNSA. Deletions cut 6 bases from V and 0 bases from J, with 12 bases between. The CDR3 DNA reads as TGTGCCAGCAGTTACGTGGGCGACTCCTACGAGCAGTACTTC. As protein: CASSYVGDSYEQYF.

The rearrangement joins TRBV18 to TRBJ2-7; a possible D gene is TRBD1 (6 bases). The V and J ends lost 3 bases and 2 bases respectively, with 11 bases between them. The CDR3 covers 14 residues. From germline, CDR1 is KGHSH and CDR2 LQKENI. The CDR3 bases are TGTGCCAGCTCACCGAATCGACAGGCCTACGAGCAGTACTTC. Translated: CASSPNRQAYEQYF.

The rearrangement joins TRBV6-2 or TRBV6-3 to TRBJ2-3; tentatively, D is TRBD1 or TRBD2 (5 bases each). Germline V gives CDR1 MNHEY, CDR2 SVGEGT. The CDR3 loop spans 14 amino acids. V was shortened by 6 bases and J by 2 bases, with 12 bases between the two germline ends. In nucleotides, the CDR3 is TGTGCCAGCAGAATGTTGGGGGACACAGATACGCAGTATTTT. Amino acids: CASRMLGDTDTQYF.

The chain uses TRBV11-2 and TRBJ2-4; 9 nucleotides agree with TRBD1. The CDR3 contains 14 residues. Germline V CDR1 and CDR2: SGHAT, FQNNGV. J gave up 9 bases and V 1 base, and 4 bases lay outside the gene matches. The CDR3 DNA follows: TGTGCCAGCAGCTTAGGGGGGACAGGGAGCATTCAGTACTTC. Its translation is CASSLGGTGSIQYF. The full variable domain, in which reference TRBV11-2 and TRBJ2-4 provide the parts outside the CDR3, is EAGVAQSPRYKIIEKRQSVAFWCNPISGHATLYWYQQILGQGPKLLIQFQNNGVVDDSQLPKDRFSAERLKGVDSTLKIQPAKLEDSAVYLCASSLGGTGSIQYFGAGTRLSVL.

This clonotype was detected only a few times. The chain carries TRBV7-8 and TRBJ2-7, with a weak D call TRBD2 (5 bases). Trimming took off 1 base at V and 6 bases at J, with 16 bases between the two ends. The CDR3 totals 15 residues. Germline V lookup: CDR1 SGHVS, CDR2 FQNEAQ. CDR3 protein: CASSLVSGGLGEQYF. Written as DNA, the CDR3 is TGTGCCAGCAGCTTAGTAAGTGGCGGGCTCGGCGAGCAGTACTTC. Looking up the rest from reference TRBV7-8 and TRBJ2-7 gives the full variable domain: GAGVSQSPRYKVAKRGQDVALRCDPISGHVSLFWYQQALGQGPEFLTYFQNEAQLDKSGLPSDRFFAERPEGSVSTLKIQRTQQEDSAVYLCASSLVSGGLGEQYFGPGTRLTVT.

The chain combines TRBV27 with TRBJ1-1, with 7 bases lining up with TRBD1. The V gene's germline CDR1 is MNHEY and CDR2 SMNVEV (reference sequence). J lost 4 bases, V lost 5 bases, and 7 bases had no gene match. The length of the CDR3 is 14 residues. In DNA form, the CDR3 reads TGTGCCAGCAGTCTTATAGCAGGGGGCACTGAAGCTTTCTTT. Residues: CASSLIAGGTEAFF.